The present TCR beta chain was sequenced within a study of identical twins. After template switching added a universal primer site, the resulting cDNA carried unique molecular identifiers. TCRdb independently ran MiXCR on the 5' RACE reads; one entry per CDR3 protein. The table shows a few hundred thousand distinct CDR3 sequences, with around 9.6% occurring only once. Germline V lookup: CDR1 LGHNA, CDR2 YSLEER. V dropped 3 bases and J dropped 1 base, with 9 bases sitting between them. This CDR3 has 15 amino acids. Details on this clonotype: The antigen is undetermined.

Study-wide points: Insertions ran lower in abundant cord blood beta clonotypes, though not in memory repertoires. Analyses based on zero insertions could be partly confounded by invariant MAIT and iNKT cells.

The sample also formed part of further work on yellow fever vaccine responses in identical twins.

The sequencing input was PBMCs. The source is a woman under 30 in good health. V gene TRBV4-3 combines with J gene TRBJ2-2; tentative D call: TRBD2 (6 bases). The CDR3 coding sequence is TGCGCCAGCAGCCAGAGTAGCGGGAACACCGGGGAGCTGTTTTTT. It translates to CASSQSSGNTGELFF.